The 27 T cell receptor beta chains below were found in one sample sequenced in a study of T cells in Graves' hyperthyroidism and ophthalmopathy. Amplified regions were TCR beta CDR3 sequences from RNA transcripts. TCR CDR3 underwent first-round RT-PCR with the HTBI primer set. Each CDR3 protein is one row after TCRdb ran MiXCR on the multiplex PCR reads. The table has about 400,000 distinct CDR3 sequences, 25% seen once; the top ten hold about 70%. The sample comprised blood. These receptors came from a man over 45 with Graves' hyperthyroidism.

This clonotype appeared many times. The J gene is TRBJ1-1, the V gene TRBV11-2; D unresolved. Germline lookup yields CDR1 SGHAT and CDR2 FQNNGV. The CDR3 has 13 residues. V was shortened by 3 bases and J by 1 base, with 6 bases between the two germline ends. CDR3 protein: CASSFSGNTEAFF. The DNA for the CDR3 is TGTGCCAGCAGCTTTTCAGGGAACACTGAAGCTTTCTTT.

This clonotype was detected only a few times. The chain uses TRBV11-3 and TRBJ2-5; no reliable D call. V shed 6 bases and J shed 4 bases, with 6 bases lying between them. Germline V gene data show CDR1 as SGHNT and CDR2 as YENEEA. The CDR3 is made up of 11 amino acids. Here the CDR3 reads CASRKGETQYF. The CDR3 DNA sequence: TGTGCCAGCAGAAAGGGAGAGACCCAGTACTTC.

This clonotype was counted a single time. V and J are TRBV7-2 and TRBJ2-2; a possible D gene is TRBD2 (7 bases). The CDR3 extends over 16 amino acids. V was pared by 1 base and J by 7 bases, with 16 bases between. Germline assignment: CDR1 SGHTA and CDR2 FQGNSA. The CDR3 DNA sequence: TGTGCCAGCAGCTTAGGGGGGCGCGGGAGTTTCGGGGAGCTGTTTTTT. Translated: CASSLGGRGSFGELFF.

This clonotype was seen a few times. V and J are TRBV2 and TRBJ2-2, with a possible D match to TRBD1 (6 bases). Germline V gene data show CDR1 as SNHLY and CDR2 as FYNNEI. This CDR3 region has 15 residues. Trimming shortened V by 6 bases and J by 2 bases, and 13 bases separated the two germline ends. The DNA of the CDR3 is TGTGCCAGCAGGCTCGACAGGCTTAACACCGGGGAGCTGTTTTTT. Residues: CASRLDRLNTGELFF. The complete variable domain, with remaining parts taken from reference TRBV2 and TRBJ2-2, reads EPEVTQTPSHQVTQMGQEVILRCVPISNHLYFYWYRQILGQKVEFLVSFYNNEISEKSEIFDDQFSVERPDGSNFTLKIRSTKLEDSAMYFCASRLDRLNTGELFFGEGSRLTVL.

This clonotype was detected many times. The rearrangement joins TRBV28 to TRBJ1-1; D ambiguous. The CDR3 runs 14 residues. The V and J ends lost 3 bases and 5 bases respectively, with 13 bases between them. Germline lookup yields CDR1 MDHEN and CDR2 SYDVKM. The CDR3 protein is CASSFYPGGTEAFF. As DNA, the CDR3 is TGTGCCAGCAGTTTTTATCCGGGAGGGACTGAAGCTTTCTTT.

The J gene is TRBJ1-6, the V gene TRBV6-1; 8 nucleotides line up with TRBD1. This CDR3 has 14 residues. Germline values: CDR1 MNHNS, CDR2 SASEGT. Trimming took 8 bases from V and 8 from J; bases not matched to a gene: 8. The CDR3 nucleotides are TGTGCCAGCGAAGAAGGACAGGGATATTCACCCCTCCACTTT. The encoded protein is CASEEGQGYSPLHF.

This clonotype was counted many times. CDR3 protein: CASSWGGADTQYF. CDR3 bases: TGTGCCAGCAGCTGGGGGGGGGCAGATACGCAGTATTTT. The chain links TRBV3-1 to TRBJ2-3; 7 positions match TRBD2. There are 13 residues in the CDR3. Germline CDR1 is LGHDT and CDR2 is YNNKEL (reference sequence). Unmatched junction bases numbered 3, after V lost 5 bases and J lost 4 bases.

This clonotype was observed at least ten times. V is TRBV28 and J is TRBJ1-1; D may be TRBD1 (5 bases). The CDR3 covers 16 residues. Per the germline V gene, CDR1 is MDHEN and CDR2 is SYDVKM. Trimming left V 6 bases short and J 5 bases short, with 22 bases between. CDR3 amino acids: CASRETSGTSATEAFF. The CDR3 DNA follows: TGTGCCAGCAGAGAAACCTCCGGGACGTCGGCTACTGAAGCTTTCTTT.

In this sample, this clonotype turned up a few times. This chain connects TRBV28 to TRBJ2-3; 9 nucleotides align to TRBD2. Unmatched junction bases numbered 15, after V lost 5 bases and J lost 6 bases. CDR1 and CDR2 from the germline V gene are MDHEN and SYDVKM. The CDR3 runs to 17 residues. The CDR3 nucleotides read TGTGCCAGCAGTCCACATCAGGGCGGGAGGGCCAGGGATACGCAGTATTTT. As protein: CASSPHQGGRARDTQYF.

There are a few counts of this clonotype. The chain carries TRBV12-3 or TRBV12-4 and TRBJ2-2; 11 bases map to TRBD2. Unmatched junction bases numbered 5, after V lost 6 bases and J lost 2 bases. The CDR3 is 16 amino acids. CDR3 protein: CASSAGLAVNTGELFF. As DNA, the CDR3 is TGTGCCAGCAGCGCGGGACTAGCGGTAAACACCGGGGAGCTGTTTTTT.

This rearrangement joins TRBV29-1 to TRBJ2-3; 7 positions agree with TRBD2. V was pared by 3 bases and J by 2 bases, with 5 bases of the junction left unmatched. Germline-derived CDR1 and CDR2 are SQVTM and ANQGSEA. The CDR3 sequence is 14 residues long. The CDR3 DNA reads TGCAGCGTTGATCGGGGGAGGGTCACAGATACGCAGTATTTT. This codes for CSVDRGRVTDTQYF.

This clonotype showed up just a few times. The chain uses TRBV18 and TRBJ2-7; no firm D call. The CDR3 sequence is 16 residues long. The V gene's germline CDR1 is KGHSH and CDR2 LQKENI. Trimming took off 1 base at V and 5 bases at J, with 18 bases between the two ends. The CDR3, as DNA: TGTGCCAGCTCACCACTAGTGGAACCGACCCCGGACGAGCAGTACTTC. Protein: CASSPLVEPTPDEQYF.

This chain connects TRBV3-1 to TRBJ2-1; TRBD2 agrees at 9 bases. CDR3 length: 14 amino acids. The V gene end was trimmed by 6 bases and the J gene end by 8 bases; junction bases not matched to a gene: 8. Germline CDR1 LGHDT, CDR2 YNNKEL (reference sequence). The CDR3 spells CASRAGGPRDEQFF. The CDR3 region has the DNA TGTGCCAGCAGGGCGGGGGGGCCTAGGGATGAGCAGTTCTTC.

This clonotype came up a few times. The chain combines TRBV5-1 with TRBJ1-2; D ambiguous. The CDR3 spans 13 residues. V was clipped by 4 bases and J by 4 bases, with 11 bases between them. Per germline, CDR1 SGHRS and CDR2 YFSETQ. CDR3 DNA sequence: TGCGCCAGCAGCCCGGACGGGCCCTATGGCTACACCTTC. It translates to CASSPDGPYGYTF.

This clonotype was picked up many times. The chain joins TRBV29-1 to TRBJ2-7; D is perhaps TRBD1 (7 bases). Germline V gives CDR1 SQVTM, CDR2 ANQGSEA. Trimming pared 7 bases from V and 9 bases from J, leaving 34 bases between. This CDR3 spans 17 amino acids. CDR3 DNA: TGCAGCGCCGAACTCGCCGGGACAGAGGTTATCGGGCGGGGGCAGTACTTC. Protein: CSAELAGTEVIGRGQYF.

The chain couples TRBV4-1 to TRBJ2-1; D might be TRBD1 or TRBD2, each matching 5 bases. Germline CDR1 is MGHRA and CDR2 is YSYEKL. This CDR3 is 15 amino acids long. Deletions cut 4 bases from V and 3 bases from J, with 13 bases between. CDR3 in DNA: TGCGCCAGCAGCCGCACCGGGACGAACTACAATGAGCAGTTCTTC. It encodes CASSRTGTNYNEQFF.

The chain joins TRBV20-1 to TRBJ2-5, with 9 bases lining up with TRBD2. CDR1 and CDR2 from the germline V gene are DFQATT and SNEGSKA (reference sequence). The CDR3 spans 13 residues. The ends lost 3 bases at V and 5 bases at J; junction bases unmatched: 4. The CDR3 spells CSARREGPETQYF. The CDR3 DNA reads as TGCAGTGCTAGGCGGGAGGGCCCTGAGACCCAGTACTTC.

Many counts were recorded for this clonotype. The CDR3 region has the DNA TGTGCCAGCGCCGGTGTGGGGGAGACCCAGTACTTC. Translating it yields CASAGVGETQYF. V usage is TRBV6-1 and J usage is TRBJ2-5; no clear D gene. The V end was cut by 8 bases, the J end by 5 bases, with 12 bases between. Germline CDR1 is MNHNS and CDR2 is SASEGT. The CDR3 extends over 12 amino acids.

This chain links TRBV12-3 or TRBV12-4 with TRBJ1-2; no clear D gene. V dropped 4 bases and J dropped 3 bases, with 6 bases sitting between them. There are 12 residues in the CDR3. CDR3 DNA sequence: TGTGCCAGCAGTTCAGAGTACTATGGCTACACCTTC. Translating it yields CASSSEYYGYTF.

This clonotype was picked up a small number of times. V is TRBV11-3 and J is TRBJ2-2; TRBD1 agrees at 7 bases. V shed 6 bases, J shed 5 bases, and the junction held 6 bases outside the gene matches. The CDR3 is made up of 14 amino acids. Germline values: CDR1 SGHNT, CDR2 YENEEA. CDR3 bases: TGTGCCAGCAGGACACAGGGGACGACCGGGGAGCTGTTTTTT. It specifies CASRTQGTTGELFF.

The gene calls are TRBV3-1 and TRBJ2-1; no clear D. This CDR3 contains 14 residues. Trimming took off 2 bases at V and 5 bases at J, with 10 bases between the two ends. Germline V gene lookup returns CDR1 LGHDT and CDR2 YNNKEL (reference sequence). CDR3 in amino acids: CASSQQGYNNEQFF. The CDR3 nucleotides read TGTGCCAGCAGCCAACAAGGGTATAACAATGAGCAGTTCTTC.

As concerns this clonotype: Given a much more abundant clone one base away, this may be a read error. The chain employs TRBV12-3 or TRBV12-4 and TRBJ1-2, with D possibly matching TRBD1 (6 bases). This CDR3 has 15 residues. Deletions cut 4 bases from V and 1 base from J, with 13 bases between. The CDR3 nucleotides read TGTGCCAGCAGTTCGGGACACCTACATAACTATGGCTACACCTTC. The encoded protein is CASSSGHLHNYGYTF.

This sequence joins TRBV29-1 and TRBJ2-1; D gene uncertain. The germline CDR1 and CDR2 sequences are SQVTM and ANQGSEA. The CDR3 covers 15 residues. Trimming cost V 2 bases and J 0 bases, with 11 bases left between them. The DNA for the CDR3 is TGCAGCGTTGAAATGGCTTCAAGCTCCTACAATGAGCAGTTCTTC. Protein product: CSVEMASSSYNEQFF.

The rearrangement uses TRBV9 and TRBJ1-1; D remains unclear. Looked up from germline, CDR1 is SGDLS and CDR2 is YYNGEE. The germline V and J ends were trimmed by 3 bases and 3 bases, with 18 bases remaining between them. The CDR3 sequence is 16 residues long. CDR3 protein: CASSAPGPAGHTEAFF. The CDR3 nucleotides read TGTGCCAGCAGCGCCCCCGGGCCCGCCGGGCACACTGAAGCTTTCTTT.

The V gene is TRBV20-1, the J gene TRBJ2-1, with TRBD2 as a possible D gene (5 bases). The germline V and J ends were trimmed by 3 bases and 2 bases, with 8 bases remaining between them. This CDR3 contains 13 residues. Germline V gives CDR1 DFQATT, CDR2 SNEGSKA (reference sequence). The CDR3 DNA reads TGCAGTGCTAGTGACGGGGCCTACAATGAGCAGTTCTTC. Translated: CSASDGAYNEQFF.

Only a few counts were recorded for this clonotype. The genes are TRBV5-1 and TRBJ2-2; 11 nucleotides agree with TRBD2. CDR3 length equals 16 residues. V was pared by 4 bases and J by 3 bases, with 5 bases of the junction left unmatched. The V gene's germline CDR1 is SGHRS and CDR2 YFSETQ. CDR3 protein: CASSTGTSGHTGELFF. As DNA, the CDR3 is TGCGCCAGCAGCACGGGGACTAGCGGACACACCGGGGAGCTGTTTTTT.

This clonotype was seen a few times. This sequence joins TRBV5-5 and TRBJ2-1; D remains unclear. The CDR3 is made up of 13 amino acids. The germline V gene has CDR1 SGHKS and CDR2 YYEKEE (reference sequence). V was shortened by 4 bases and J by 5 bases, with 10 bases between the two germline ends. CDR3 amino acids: CASSNPADNEQFF. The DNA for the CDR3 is TGTGCCAGCAGCAATCCGGCGGACAATGAGCAGTTCTTC.